These 20 T cell receptor beta chains share one sample of origin, sequenced in a study of regulatory T cells in long-lasting Graves disease. Construction of the TCR beta libraries employed iRepertoire HTBI primers in conjunction with Arm-PCR of CDR3 regions. TCRdb reprocessed the multiplex PCR reads via MiXCR and lists one record per CDR3 protein. The data contain about 560,000 distinct CDR3 sequences, more than 15% of them singletons. The time point here: newly diagnosed GD, antithyroid drugs for less than 3 months. Construction of the TCR library relied on RNA isolated from PBMCs. These records were also assigned to another study, of T cells in Graves' hyperthyroidism and ophthalmopathy.

Sequencing used peripheral blood mononuclear cells (PBMCs), obtained at new diagnosis, from a patient treated with antithyroid drugs. Receptors originate from a man between 18 and 35 years old with Graves disease.

This clonotype was found many times. This chain links TRBV3-1 with TRBJ1-4, with a tentative D call TRBD1 (5 bases). The germline V gene encodes CDR1 LGHDT and CDR2 YNNKEL (reference sequence). The CDR3 runs 14 residues. Between the trimmed V and J ends, which lost 7 bases and 5 bases, there was a span of 14 bases. The CDR3 bases are TGTGCCAGCAAGAATGGAGGGGCCAATGAAAAACTGTTTTTT. This translates into CASKNGGANEKLFF.

Only a few counts were recorded for this clonotype. V gene TRBV28 combines with J gene TRBJ1-2, with a tentative D call TRBD1 (6 bases). Per the germline V gene, CDR1 is MDHEN and CDR2 is SYDVKM. The CDR3 totals 16 residues. With 3 bases removed from V and 4 bases from J, the gap between germline ends came to 18 bases. In DNA form, the CDR3 reads TGTGCCAGCAGTTTGGGCTTGCGGGGGGCGCTCTATGGCTACACCTTC. This gives the protein CASSLGLRGALYGYTF.

The rearrangement uses TRBV4-1 and TRBJ2-2; TRBD2 aligns across 12 bases. Germline V gene data show CDR1 as MGHRA and CDR2 as YSYEKL. V lost 1 base to trimming and J lost 3 bases; unmatched junction nucleotides: 3. The CDR3 loop spans 17 amino acids. DNA of the CDR3: TGCGCCAGCAGCCAAGCCAGACTAGCGGGAGACACCGGGGAGCTGTTTTTT. Protein sequence: CASSQARLAGDTGELFF.

The V gene is TRBV28, the J gene TRBJ1-1; no definite D call. The CDR3 has 14 amino acids. Germline-derived CDR1 and CDR2 are MDHEN and SYDVKM. The ends were cut back, 2 bases at V and 0 bases at J, with 7 bases in the middle. CDR3 nucleotide sequence: TGTGCCAGCAGTTTACGCAGTCTGAACACTGAAGCTTTCTTT. It encodes CASSLRSLNTEAFF.

V and J are TRBV4-1 and TRBJ2-3; TRBD2 aligns across 10 bases. The last part of the DNA fits TRBJ2-5 better; the J call may be wrong. In germline, CDR1 is MGHRA, CDR2 YSYEKL. CDR3 size: 15 residues. This CDR3 reads CASSQVQREGETQYF. The CDR3 DNA sequence: TGCGCCAGCAGCCAAGTGCAGCGGGAGGGAGAGACCCAGTACTTC.

V and J are TRBV6-1 and TRBJ2-7, with 9 bases aligning to TRBD1. This CDR3 has 16 amino acids. The junction had 13 bases not matched to a gene; V was cut back by 6 bases and J by 4 bases. The germline CDR1 and CDR2 sequences are MNHNS and SASEGT. CDR3 sequence: CASRDTGGQIPYEQYF. The CDR3 DNA reads TGTGCCAGCAGGGATACAGGGGGCCAGATCCCTTACGAGCAGTACTTC.

The chain combines TRBV5-1 with TRBJ2-2, with a weak D call TRBD1 (5 bases). The CDR3 sequence is 15 residues long. The germline V gene has CDR1 SGHRS and CDR2 YFSETQ. V was pared by 3 bases and J by 4 bases, with 13 bases between. CDR3 amino acids: CASSSQVRGTGELFF. Here the CDR3 DNA reads TGCGCCAGCAGCTCTCAAGTTAGGGGCACCGGGGAGCTGTTTTTT.

This clonotype was counted ten times or more. The chain has TRBV18 and TRBJ2-5, with TRBD1 matching over 8 bases. With 3 bases clipped from V and 5 bases from J, the junction kept 5 bases outside the gene matches. The CDR3 runs 14 residues. In germline, CDR1 is KGHSH, CDR2 LQKENI. The DNA of the CDR3 is TGTGCCAGCTCACCGCAAGGGACAGGCGAGACCCAGTACTTC. As protein: CASSPQGTGETQYF.

This clonotype was counted between two and nine times. J is TRBJ2-7 and V is TRBV29-1; 11 bases align to TRBD2. Looked up from germline, CDR1 is SQVTM and CDR2 is ANQGSEA. The CDR3 is 15 amino acids. V was clipped by 8 bases and J by 6 bases; unmatched bases: 15. CDR3: CSISGLADLGGEQYF. The CDR3 nucleotides read TGCAGCATTTCGGGACTAGCGGACCTAGGAGGCGAGCAGTACTTC.

This clonotype came up many times. This sequence joins TRBV2 and TRBJ1-1; D unresolved. Germline V gene sequence: CDR1 SNHLY, CDR2 FYNNEI. V was shortened by 5 bases and J by 4 bases, with 20 bases between the two germline ends. The CDR3 consists of 16 residues. The CDR3 here is CASSHPTGWSSTEAFF. In DNA form, the CDR3 reads TGTGCCAGCAGTCACCCTACCGGGTGGTCAAGCACTGAAGCTTTCTTT.

In its sample, this clonotype was seen a few times. Written as DNA, the CDR3 is TGTGCCAGCAGCCTCTATCTGGGACGGATACTCTCTGGAAACACCATATATTTT. Protein product: CASSLYLGRILSGNTIYF. This chain uses TRBV11-2 with TRBJ1-3; the D gene is possibly TRBD1 (5 bases). The V gene lost 5 bases and the J gene lost 0 bases, with 20 bases spanning the gap. Germline V gene data show CDR1 as SGHAT and CDR2 as FQNNGV. The CDR3 extends over 18 amino acids.

In its sample, this clonotype was seen a few times. V is TRBV27 and J is TRBJ2-7; D perhaps matches TRBD2 (7 bases). Trimming took off 1 base at V and 3 bases at J, with 34 bases between the two ends. Germline V gene lookup returns CDR1 MNHEY and CDR2 SMNVEV (reference sequence). CDR3 length equals 22 residues. CDR3 bases: TGTGCCAGCAGTTTATGCGGCCAATGGGGGGGGTCCGGGGGCCCAAGACTCTACGAGCAGTACTTC. Translation gives CASSLCGQWGGSGGPRLYEQYF.

This clonotype was observed many times. The chain couples TRBV29-1 to TRBJ2-2; D is perhaps TRBD1 or TRBD2 (6 bases each). Germline CDR1 is SQVTM and CDR2 is ANQGSEA. Between the trimmed V and J ends, which lost 7 bases and 4 bases, there was a span of 10 bases. There are 12 residues in the CDR3. CDR3 sequence reads: CSAGAGTGELFF. CDR3 sequence (DNA): TGCAGCGCGGGGGCCGGCACCGGGGAGCTGTTTTTT.

This clonotype was recorded only once. A read error is possible here, since a much larger clone lies one base away. This chain joins TRBV20-1 and TRBJ1-1; possible D gene TRBD1, 5 bases. Germline V gives CDR1 DFQATT, CDR2 SNEGSKA (reference sequence). The CDR3 extends over 15 amino acids. Trimming removed 4 bases from V and 1 base from J, with 16 bases in between. DNA for the CDR3: TGCAGTGCTACGGCCCAGGCCGGGGGGAACACTGAAGCTTTCTTT. This encodes CSATAQAGGNTEAFF.

This clonotype was seen repeatedly, ten times or more. The germline gene is not matched at one end of the junction; a read error may be the cause. This chain joins TRBV3-1 and TRBJ2-2, with a weak D call TRBD1 (6 bases). Germline loops: CDR1 LGHDT, CDR2 YNNKEL (reference sequence). The CDR3 totals 13 residues. The CDR3 reads CASSPGTSPLLGF. The CDR3 DNA reads as TGTGCCAGCAGCCCCGGGACATCTCCTCTATTGGGTTTT.

This clonotype was found many times. The chain carries TRBV2 and TRBJ2-7, with 11 bases identical to TRBD1. In germline, CDR1 is SNHLY, CDR2 FYNNEI. The CDR3 length is 14 residues. The junction had 4 bases not matched to a gene; V was cut back by 7 bases and J by 2 bases. The CDR3, as DNA: TGTGCCAGCAAGCGGGACAGGGGGACCTACGAGCAGTACTTC. This sequence encodes CASKRDRGTYEQYF.

This clonotype has a count of ten or more. The chain combines TRBV27 with TRBJ1-2; tentative D call: TRBD1 (5 bases). This CDR3 is 13 amino acids long. V lost 6 bases and J lost 3, with 11 bases in between. Per the germline V gene, CDR1 is MNHEY and CDR2 is SMNVEV (reference sequence). CDR3 DNA sequence: TGTGCCAGCAGCCTGACGGGACACTATGGCTACACCTTC. Translating it yields CASSLTGHYGYTF.

There are many counts of this clonotype. The chain has TRBV7-3 and TRBJ2-3; D uncertain. V lost 4 bases and J lost 6, with 11 bases in between. Germline V gene data show CDR1 as SGHTA and CDR2 as FQGTGA. The CDR3 has 13 amino acids. The CDR3 is CASSSLSSDTQYF. The DNA for the CDR3 is TGTGCCAGCAGCTCGCTTTCTTCCGATACGCAGTATTTT.

The rearrangement joins TRBV30 to TRBJ1-2; D is possibly TRBD1 (5 bases). CDR3 length equals 12 residues. Trimming shortened V by 3 bases and J by 13 bases, and 18 bases separated the two germline ends. Germline V gene sequence: CDR1 GTSNPN, CDR2 SVGIG (reference sequence). The CDR3 region is CAWSHSKGLSTF. The DNA of the CDR3 is TGTGCCTGGAGCCATAGTAAGGGGCTCTCCACCTTC.

The V and J genes are TRBV6-5 and TRBJ2-1; maybe TRBD2 (5 bases). V was trimmed by 6 bases and J by 1 base, leaving 16 bases between them. Germline-derived CDR1 and CDR2 are MNHEY and SVGAGI. The CDR3 has 16 amino acids. CDR3 nucleotide sequence: TGTGCCAGCAGCAACTCGGCGGGTAGGTCCTACAATGAGCAGTTCTTC. This gives the protein CASSNSAGRSYNEQFF.